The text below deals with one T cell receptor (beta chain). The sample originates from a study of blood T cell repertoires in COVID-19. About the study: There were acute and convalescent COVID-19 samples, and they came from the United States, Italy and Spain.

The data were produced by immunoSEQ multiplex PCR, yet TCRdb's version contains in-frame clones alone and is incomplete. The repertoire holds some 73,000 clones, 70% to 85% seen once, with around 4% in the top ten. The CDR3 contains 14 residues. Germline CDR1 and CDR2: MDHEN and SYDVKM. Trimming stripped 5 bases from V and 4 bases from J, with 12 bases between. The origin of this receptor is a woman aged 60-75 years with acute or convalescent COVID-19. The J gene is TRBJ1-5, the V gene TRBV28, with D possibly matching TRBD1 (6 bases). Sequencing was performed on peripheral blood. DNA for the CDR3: TGTGCCAGCAGTCGGGACAAACGGAATCAGCCCCAGCATTTT. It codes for CASSRDKRNQPQHF.